The text below deals with one T cell receptor (beta chain). Its matching antigen is unknown. These data originate in a study of identical twins. The CDR3 extends over 16 amino acids. Germline CDR1 DFQATT, CDR2 SNEGSKA (reference sequence). J lost 2 bases, V lost 0 bases, and 10 bases had no gene match. A template switching step contributed a universal primer site, while unique molecular identifiers were present in the cDNA. MiXCR was run by TCRdb on the 5' RACE reads, yielding one entry per CDR3 protein. The sample carries under 800,000 distinct CDR3 sequences, less than 25% recorded once. Study results and limitations: Twins' excess sharing was less marked for out-of-frame beta sequences.

The same data also went into a second study, on T cells expressing NK-cell markers. This second study says: Researchers report these clonotypes also headed the CD3+CD56-NKG2C+ fraction in several donors.

The sequence was collected from a woman between 18 and 30 years old in good health. The sequenced sample was PBMCs. The chain combines TRBV20-1 with TRBJ2-7; 7 bases are shared with TRBD2. The CDR3 spells CSARDSGGPPTYEQYF. As DNA, the CDR3 is TGCAGTGCTAGAGATTCGGGGGGACCCCCCACCTACGAGCAGTACTTC.